The 11 T cell receptor beta chains given below trace back to one sample, sequenced in a study of CD8+ T cells in alopecia areata. Treatment meaning: oral pan-JAK inhibitor, 5-10 mg twice daily. In each case, RNA was isolated and then reverse transcribed into cDNA as the sequencing template. Data came from immunoSEQ multiplex PCR; TCRdb stores just in-frame clones and leaves some out. Among hundreds of thousands of clones listed, over 60% were seen once. The sample consisted of CD4+ T cells sorted from blood, taken around week 44, from a patient treated with tofacitinib. The receptors were sampled from a human donor with alopecia areata.

The V and J genes are TRBV2 and TRBJ1-2, with D tentatively TRBD1 (5 bases). Trimming took off 4 bases at V and 6 bases at J, with 12 bases between the two ends. CDR1 SNHLY and CDR2 FYNNEI come from the germline V gene. This CDR3 is built from 13 residues. The chain's CDR3 is CASSVEGRDGYTF. In nucleotides, the CDR3 is TGTGCCAGCAGTGTGGAGGGGAGAGATGGCTACACCTTC.

CDR3 in amino acids: CSAARGDTQYF. For the CDR3, the DNA is TGCAGCGCAGCACGGGGAGATACGCAGTATTTT. The V gene is TRBV29-1, the J gene TRBJ2-3, with a possible D match to TRBD2 (5 bases). CDR3 length equals 11 residues. Germline CDR1 reads SQVTM; CDR2 reads ANQGSEA. The germline V and J ends were trimmed by 7 bases and 5 bases, with 10 bases remaining between them.

The rearrangement uses TRBV7-2 and TRBJ1-2, with TRBD1 matching 10 bases. CDR3 length: 14 amino acids. Germline CDR1 reads SGHTA; CDR2 reads FQGNSA. J was trimmed by 6 bases and V by 5 bases; bases with no gene match: 6. In DNA form, the CDR3 reads TGTGCCAGCAGCCTAGAGGACAGGGGGAATGGCTACACCTTC. Translation gives CASSLEDRGNGYTF.

The chain is built from TRBV7-2 and TRBJ2-1; D is possibly TRBD2 (5 bases). Looked up from germline, CDR1 is SGHTA and CDR2 is FQGNSA. The length of the CDR3 is 15 residues. The V end was cut by 5 bases, the J end by 4 bases, with 15 bases between. The CDR3 loop is CASSPSRGPYNEQFF. CDR3 sequence (DNA): TGTGCCAGCAGCCCTTCCCGGGGTCCGTACAATGAGCAGTTCTTC.

The chain employs TRBV7-8 and TRBJ1-5, with TRBD1 matching over 7 bases. Trimming removed 1 base from V and 4 bases from J; junction bases left unmatched: 13. The length of the CDR3 is 18 residues. Looked up from germline, CDR1 is SGHVS and CDR2 is FQNEAQ. The CDR3 reads CASSLVPLTGTANQPQHF. Written as DNA, the CDR3 is TGTGCCAGCAGCTTAGTCCCCCTGACCGGGACAGCGAATCAGCCCCAGCATTTT.

V usage is TRBV29-1 and J usage is TRBJ1-2, with D unresolved. Germline CDR1 SQVTM, CDR2 ANQGSEA. The CDR3 has 15 residues. V shed 6 bases and J shed 3 bases, with 20 bases lying between them. In nucleotides, the CDR3 is TGCAGCGTCGCCTCTCGACATACTGCTCACTATGGCTACACCTTC. It specifies CSVASRHTAHYGYTF.

V is TRBV2 and J is TRBJ1-5; D might be TRBD1 (6 bases). With 6 bases removed from V and 1 base from J, the gap between germline ends came to 13 bases. Germline V gene data show CDR1 as SNHLY and CDR2 as FYNNEI. This CDR3 has 15 residues. CDR3 residues: CASSEQGPSNQPQHF. CDR3 nucleotides: TGTGCCAGCAGCGAACAGGGACCAAGCAATCAGCCCCAGCATTTT.

The chain is built from TRBV5-1 and TRBJ2-1, with 8 bases lining up with TRBD1. V shed 0 bases, J shed 6 bases, and the junction held 5 bases outside the gene matches. CDR3 length equals 15 residues. In germline, CDR1 is SGHRS, CDR2 YFSETQ. The CDR3 here is CASSLGGQGSNEQFF. The CDR3 nucleotides read TGCGCCAGCAGCTTGGGAGGACAGGGCTCCAATGAGCAGTTCTTC.

The V call is TRBV11-2, the J call TRBJ1-2, with 8 nucleotides matching TRBD1. Germline CDR1 and CDR2: SGHAT and FQNNGV. V lost 5 bases, J lost 4 bases, and 3 bases stayed unmatched. The CDR3 sequence is 13 residues long. DNA for the CDR3: TGTGCCAGCAGCCCAGACAGGGGCTATGGCTACACCTTC. Its translation is CASSPDRGYGYTF. Complete variable domain (other parts from reference TRBV11-2 and TRBJ1-2): EAGVAQSPRYKIIEKRQSVAFWCNPISGHATLYWYQQILGQGPKLLIQFQNNGVVDDSQLPKDRFSAERLKGVDSTLKIQPAKLEDSAVYLCASSPDRGYGYTFGSGTRLTVV.

The chain is built from TRBV30 and TRBJ1-4; D ambiguous. The V gene's germline CDR1 is GTSNPN and CDR2 SVGIG (reference sequence). The CDR3 length is 13 residues. V lost 1 base, J lost 8 bases, and 11 bases lay in between. CDR3 sequence: CAWSGNLGEKLFF. CDR3 sequence (DNA): TGTGCCTGGAGTGGGAATCTCGGGGAAAAACTGTTTTTT.

This chain connects TRBV11-2 to TRBJ1-6; the D is unclear. V lost 9 bases and J lost 7, with 16 bases in between. Germline CDR1 is SGHAT and CDR2 is FQNNGV. This CDR3 is built from 14 residues. The CDR3 nucleotides are TGTGCCAGTATGCGGTACACTGGAAATTCACCCCTCCACTTT. This gives the protein CASMRYTGNSPLHF.